Presented here are 23 T cell receptor beta chains from one specimen sequenced in a study of vaccination effects on CD4 cells after COVID-19. For these TCRs, the target antigens are not known. After expansion with viral peptide pools in the ViraFEST assay, antigen-specific CD4+ T cells were sequenced. CD4+ T cell isolation took place after about nine days of culture. Participants each got two BNT162b2 or mRNA-1273 vaccine doses. Data came from immunoSEQ multiplex PCR; TCRdb stores just in-frame clones and leaves some out. There are about 24,000 clones in the sample; over 75% occur only once, and less than 25% lies in the top ten. The source material was CD4+ T cells from PBMCs cultured with HCoV-NL63 spike peptides, sampled after COVID-19 vaccination. These receptors originate from a human donor who received a COVID-19 vaccine.

CDR3 nucleotides: TGTGCCAGCAGTTACTCGGACGGACCCGACACTGAAGCTTTCTTT. Translated, it gives CASSYSDGPDTEAFF. The chain employs TRBV6-5 and TRBJ1-1; D call uncertain. V was shortened by 0 bases and J by 3 bases, with 11 bases between the two germline ends. In germline, CDR1 is MNHEY, CDR2 SVGAGI. There are 15 residues in the CDR3.

This clone has a single count. The chain couples TRBV5-1 to TRBJ1-2, with 9 bases that match TRBD1. J lost 4 bases, V lost 0 bases, and 7 bases had no gene match. Per the germline V gene, CDR1 is SGHRS and CDR2 is YFSETQ. There are 16 residues in the CDR3. The CDR3 bases are TGCGCCAGCAGCTTGGTACAGGGGGCGCACGCCTATGGCTACACCTTC. As protein: CASSLVQGAHAYGYTF.

This clone appeared a single time. The chain employs TRBV7-2 and TRBJ2-1; a possible D gene is TRBD2 (7 bases). The ends were cut back, 1 base at V and 4 bases at J, with 11 bases in the middle. Germline CDR1 reads SGHTA; CDR2 reads FQGNSA. The CDR3 runs 15 residues. The CDR3: CASSLDGGQYNEQFF. The DNA for the CDR3 is TGTGCCAGCAGCTTAGACGGGGGGCAATACAATGAGCAGTTCTTC.

This clone has only a few counts. This rearrangement joins TRBV3-1 (or the pseudogene TRBV3-2) to TRBJ2-5; TRBD2 matches 9 bases. Losses at the gene ends were 5 bases for V and 10 bases for J; bases not matched to a gene: 14. The CDR3 has 15 residues. Germline V gives CDR1 LGHDT, CDR2 YNNKEL (reference sequence). The CDR3 DNA sequence: TGTGCCAGCAGCTTAGGCGGGGGGGCCTTTGAAGACCAGTACTTC. This translates into CASSLGGGAFEDQYF.

The J gene is TRBJ2-2, the V gene TRBV11-2; no firm D call. Germline CDR1 SGHAT, CDR2 FQNNGV. The V gene lost 5 bases and the J gene lost 7 bases, with 8 bases spanning the gap. The CDR3 loop spans 12 amino acids. Here the CDR3 DNA reads TGTGCCAGCAGCCTCAATGTCGGGGAGCTGTTTTTT. Amino acids: CASSLNVGELFF.

This sequence joins TRBV6-4 and TRBJ2-3; 12 bases are shared with TRBD2. The V segment lost 7 bases and the J segment 4 bases; nucleotides outside the gene matches: 9. Per germline, CDR1 MRHNA and CDR2 SNTAGT. The CDR3 has 16 residues. This CDR3 is CASNPSGRVRADTQYF. The CDR3 bases are TGTGCCAGCAACCCTAGCGGGAGGGTTCGGGCAGATACGCAGTATTTT.

This clone was observed once. This chain links TRBV3-1 (or the pseudogene TRBV3-2) with TRBJ2-2, with 9 bases that match TRBD2. This CDR3 has 15 residues. Germline trimming cut 8 bases from V and 8 bases from J; bases unmatched to any gene: 12. From germline, CDR1 is LGHDT and CDR2 YNNKEL (reference sequence). The CDR3 reads CASGAPGLAVGELFF. CDR3 coding DNA: TGTGCCAGCGGGGCCCCGGGACTAGCTGTTGGGGAGCTGTTTTTT.

The chain carries TRBV5-1 and TRBJ2-3, with TRBD2 matching over 11 bases. The CDR3 runs to 14 residues. Germline V lookup: CDR1 SGHRS, CDR2 YFSETQ. V was pared by 4 bases and J by 5 bases, with 3 bases of the junction left unmatched. The CDR3 loop reads CASSQGLAGDTQYF. As DNA, the CDR3 is TGCGCCAGCAGCCAAGGACTAGCGGGAGATACGCAGTATTTT.

The chain couples TRBV7-9 to TRBJ1-2; 8 positions match TRBD1. This CDR3 has 12 amino acids. V trimming: 8 bases; J trimming: 4 bases; junction bases outside the gene matches: 3. CDR1 is SEHNR, CDR2 FQNEAQ, per germline (reference sequence). The CDR3 loop is CASRQGIYGYTF. DNA for the CDR3: TGTGCCAGCCGACAGGGGATCTATGGCTACACCTTC.

This clone occurred once. V and J are TRBV2 and TRBJ1-4, with a possible D match to TRBD1 (5 bases). V gave up 4 bases and J gave up 8 bases, with 14 bases separating them. The CDR3 sequence is 14 residues long. Germline CDR1 is SNHLY and CDR2 is FYNNEI. CDR3 DNA: TGTGCCAGCAGTGGGAGGGGAGCGGGGGAAAAACTGTTTTTT. The encoded protein is CASSGRGAGEKLFF.

The genes are TRBV5-1 and TRBJ1-1; D is unclear. The CDR3 sequence is 13 residues long. CDR1 SGHRS and CDR2 YFSETQ come from the germline V gene. Trimming took off 1 base at V and 5 bases at J, with 9 bases between the two ends. This chain's CDR3 is CASSLSRGTEAFF. CDR3 nucleotide sequence: TGCGCCAGCAGCTTGTCGCGCGGGACTGAAGCTTTCTTT. Together with reference TRBV5-1 and TRBJ1-1, the CDR3 gives the full variable domain: KAGVTQTPRYLIKTRGQQVTLSCSPISGHRSVSWYQQTPGQGLQFLFEYFSETQRNKGNFPGRFSGRQFSNSRSEMNVSTLELGDSALYLCASSLSRGTEAFFGQGTRLTVV.

The chain links TRBV30 to TRBJ1-1; tentatively, D is TRBD1 (5 bases). Trimming pared 3 bases from V and 11 bases from J, leaving 16 bases between. This CDR3 spans 12 amino acids. The germline V gene has CDR1 GTSNPN and CDR2 SVGIG (reference sequence). The CDR3 DNA is TGTGCCTGGAGGGTCACGGTGAAGGGGGCTTTCTTT. It yields the protein CAWRVTVKGAFF.

This clone was observed once. V usage is TRBV11-2 and J usage is TRBJ2-5; the D is unclear. Germline CDR1 is SGHAT and CDR2 is FQNNGV. This CDR3 spans 12 amino acids. V shed 4 bases and J shed 0 bases, with 3 bases lying between them. The chain's CDR3 is CASSSYQETQYF. The CDR3 nucleotides read TGTGCCAGCAGCTCGTACCAAGAGACCCAGTACTTC. Full variable domain (remainder filled in from reference TRBV11-2 and TRBJ2-5): EAGVAQSPRYKIIEKRQSVAFWCNPISGHATLYWYQQILGQGPKLLIQFQNNGVVDDSQLPKDRFSAERLKGVDSTLKIQPAKLEDSAVYLCASSSYQETQYFGPGTRLLVL.

This clone has only one observation. The chain couples TRBV28 to TRBJ1-3; weak D call: TRBD1 (5 bases). CDR3 size: 13 residues. The V end lost 5 bases, the J end lost 14 bases, and 19 bases lay between the germline ends. The germline CDR1 and CDR2 sequences are MDHEN and SYDVKM. The CDR3 reads CASSPHHGTRLYF. The CDR3 nucleotides are TGTGCCAGCAGTCCCCATCACGGGACCCGACTATATTTT.

The chain combines TRBV6-6 with TRBJ1-2, with a weak D call TRBD1 (5 bases). CDR3 length equals 13 residues. V was cut by 6 bases and J by 3 bases, with 11 bases left in between. The germline gives CDR1 MNHNY, CDR2 SVGAGI (reference sequence). CDR3 coding DNA: TGTGCCAGCAGGACCGGGACGGACTATGGCTACACCTTC. This gives the protein CASRTGTDYGYTF.

This sequence joins TRBV30 and TRBJ1-4; D is perhaps TRBD1 (6 bases). CDR1 is GTSNPN, CDR2 SVGIG, per germline (reference sequence). The V gene lost 5 bases and the J gene lost 5 bases, with 15 bases spanning the gap. This CDR3 contains 14 residues. CDR3 nucleotides: TGTGCCTGGTCCTGGGGAGGGGGAAATGAAAAACTGTTTTTT. Amino acid sequence: CAWSWGGGNEKLFF.

The gene calls are TRBV27 and TRBJ1-5; D is unclear. Trimming pared 4 bases from V and 4 bases from J, leaving 5 bases between. Germline-derived CDR1 and CDR2 are MNHEY and SMNVEV (reference sequence). This CDR3 is 12 amino acids long. CDR3 sequence (DNA): TGTGCCAGCAGTTCTCTTAATCAGCCCCAGCATTTT. Protein product: CASSSLNQPQHF.

The chain links TRBV5-5 to TRBJ1-4; tentative D call: TRBD1 (5 bases). Trimming left V 1 base short and J 5 bases short, with 12 bases between. CDR1 and CDR2 (germline): SGHKS, YYEKEE (reference sequence). CDR3 size: 15 residues. In nucleotides, the CDR3 is TGTGCCAGCAGCTTGAGCGGGACCTCAAATGAAAAACTGTTTTTT. It is translated as CASSLSGTSNEKLFF.

The chain has TRBV6-5 and TRBJ1-2; TRBD1 matches at 7 bases. The CDR3 runs 13 residues. Germline trimming cut 5 bases from V and 4 bases from J; bases unmatched to any gene: 4. The V gene's germline CDR1 is MNHEY and CDR2 SVGAGI. The CDR3 coding sequence is TGTGCCAGCAGTACGAGACAGGGCTATGGCTACACCTTC. Protein product: CASSTRQGYGYTF.

The chain has TRBV6-5 and TRBJ2-2; D gene uncertain. CDR1 and CDR2 from the germline V gene are MNHEY and SVGAGI. The CDR3 has 13 amino acids. Trimming cost V 0 bases and J 4 bases, with 3 bases left between them. In DNA form, the CDR3 reads TGTGCCAGCAGTTACTCGGGCACCGGGGAGCTGTTTTTT. Amino acid sequence: CASSYSGTGELFF.

V and J are TRBV2 and TRBJ2-5; 11 positions agree with TRBD1. The ends lost 6 bases at V and 5 bases at J; junction bases unmatched: 8. Germline-derived CDR1 and CDR2 are SNHLY and FYNNEI. The CDR3 is 15 amino acids. The CDR3 spells CASRDRGLDLETQYF. Here the CDR3 DNA reads TGTGCCAGCAGGGACAGGGGGCTCGACTTGGAGACCCAGTACTTC.

The gene calls are TRBV6-2 or TRBV6-3 and TRBJ2-1; 8 positions agree with TRBD2. V trimming: 2 bases; J trimming: 7 bases; junction bases outside the gene matches: 13. Germline assignment: CDR1 MNHEY and CDR2 SVGEGT. The CDR3 sequence is 17 residues long. CDR3 sequence reads: CASSYVGGGLRGNEQFF. DNA of the CDR3: TGTGCCAGCAGTTACGTCGGCGGGGGGCTTCGGGGTAATGAGCAGTTCTTC.

The chain joins TRBV5-6 to TRBJ1-1; 7 bases agree with TRBD1. CDR1 is SGHDT and CDR2 is YYEEEE in the germline V gene. This CDR3 is built from 15 residues. Unmatched junction bases numbered 6, after V lost 0 bases and J lost 4 bases. The CDR3 coding sequence is TGTGCCAGCAGCTTGGAGGAGGGGGCGACCACTGAAGCTTTCTTT. Translation gives CASSLEEGATTEAFF.